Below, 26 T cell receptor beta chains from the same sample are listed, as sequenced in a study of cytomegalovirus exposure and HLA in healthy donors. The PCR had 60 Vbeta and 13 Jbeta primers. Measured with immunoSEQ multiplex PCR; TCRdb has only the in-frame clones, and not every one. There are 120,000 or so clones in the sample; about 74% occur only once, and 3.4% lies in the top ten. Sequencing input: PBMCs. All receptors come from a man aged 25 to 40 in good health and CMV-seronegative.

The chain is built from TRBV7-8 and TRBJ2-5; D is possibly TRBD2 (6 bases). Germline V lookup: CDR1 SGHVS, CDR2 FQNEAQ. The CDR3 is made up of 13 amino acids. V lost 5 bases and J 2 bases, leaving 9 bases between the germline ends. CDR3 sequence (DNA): TGTGCCAGCAGCGCGGGACTTCAAGAGACCCAGTACTTC. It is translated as CASSAGLQETQYF.

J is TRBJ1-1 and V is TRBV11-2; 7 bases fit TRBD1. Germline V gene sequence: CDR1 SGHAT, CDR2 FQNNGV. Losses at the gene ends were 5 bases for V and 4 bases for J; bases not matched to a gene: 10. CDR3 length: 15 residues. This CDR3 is CASSRLTGKGTEAFF. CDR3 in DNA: TGTGCCAGCAGCCGACTGACAGGGAAAGGCACTGAAGCTTTCTTT.

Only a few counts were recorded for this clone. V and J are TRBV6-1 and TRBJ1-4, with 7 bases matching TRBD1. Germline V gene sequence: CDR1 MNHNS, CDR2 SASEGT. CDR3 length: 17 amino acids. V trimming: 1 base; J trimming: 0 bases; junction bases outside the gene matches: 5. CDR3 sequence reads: CASSEGTGFATNEKLFF. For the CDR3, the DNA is TGTGCCAGCAGTGAAGGGACAGGCTTTGCAACTAATGAAAAACTGTTTTTT.

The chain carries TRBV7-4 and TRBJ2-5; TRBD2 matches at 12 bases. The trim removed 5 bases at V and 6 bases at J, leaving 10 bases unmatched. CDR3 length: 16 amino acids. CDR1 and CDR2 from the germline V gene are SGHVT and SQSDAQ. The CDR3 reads CASSTQLAGGVKTQYF. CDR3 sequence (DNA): TGTGCCAGCAGCACTCAACTAGCGGGGGGAGTAAAGACCCAGTACTTC.

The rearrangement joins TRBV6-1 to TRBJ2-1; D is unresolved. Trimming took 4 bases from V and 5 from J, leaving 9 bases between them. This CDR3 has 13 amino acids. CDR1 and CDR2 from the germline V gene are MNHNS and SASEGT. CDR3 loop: CASSGERNNEQFF. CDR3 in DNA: TGTGCCAGCAGTGGAGAGAGGAACAATGAGCAGTTCTTC.

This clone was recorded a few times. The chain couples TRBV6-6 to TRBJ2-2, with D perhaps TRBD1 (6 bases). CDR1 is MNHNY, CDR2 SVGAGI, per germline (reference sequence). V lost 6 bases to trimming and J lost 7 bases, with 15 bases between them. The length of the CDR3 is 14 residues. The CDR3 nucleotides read TGTGCCAGCAGCCCCACAGGGTCCAACGGGGAGCTGTTTTTT. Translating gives CASSPTGSNGELFF.

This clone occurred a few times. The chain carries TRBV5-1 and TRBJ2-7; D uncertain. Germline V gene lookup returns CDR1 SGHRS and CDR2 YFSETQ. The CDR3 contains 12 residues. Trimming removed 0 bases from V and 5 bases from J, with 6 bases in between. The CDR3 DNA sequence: TGCGCCAGCAGCTTGGATGGGCACGAGCAGTACTTC. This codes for CASSLDGHEQYF.

The CDR3 protein is CASSVTSGGNSPLHF. The CDR3 DNA reads TGTGCCAGCAGTGTGACCTCAGGGGGTAATTCACCCCTCCACTTT. The rearrangement joins TRBV6-1 to TRBJ1-6, with TRBD1 matching over 7 bases. After removal of 4 bases from V and 6 bases from J, the junction contained 6 bases not matched to a gene. The CDR3 totals 15 residues. Per germline, CDR1 MNHNS and CDR2 SASEGT.

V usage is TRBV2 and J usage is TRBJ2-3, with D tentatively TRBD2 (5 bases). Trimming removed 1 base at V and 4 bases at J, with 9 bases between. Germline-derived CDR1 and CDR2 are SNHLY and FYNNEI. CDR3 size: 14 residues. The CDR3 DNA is TGTGCCAGCAGTGAAGGTGCTAGCCCAGATACGCAGTATTTT. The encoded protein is CASSEGASPDTQYF.

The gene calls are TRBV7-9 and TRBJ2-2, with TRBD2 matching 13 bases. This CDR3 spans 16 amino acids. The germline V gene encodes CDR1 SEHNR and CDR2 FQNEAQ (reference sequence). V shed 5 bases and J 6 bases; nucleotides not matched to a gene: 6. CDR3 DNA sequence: TGTGCCAGCAGCAGGGGACTAGCGGGAACAGCCGGGGAGCTGTTTTTT. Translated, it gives CASSRGLAGTAGELFF.

CDR3 DNA sequence: TGCGCCAGCAGCCAAGAGGGCTTGAACACTGAAGCTTTCTTT. Translation: CASSQEGLNTEAFF. The chain combines TRBV4-1 with TRBJ1-1, with D unresolved. The CDR3 is 14 residues long. The V end was cut by 0 bases, the J end by 0 bases, with 5 bases between. Germline V CDR1 and CDR2: MGHRA, YSYEKL.

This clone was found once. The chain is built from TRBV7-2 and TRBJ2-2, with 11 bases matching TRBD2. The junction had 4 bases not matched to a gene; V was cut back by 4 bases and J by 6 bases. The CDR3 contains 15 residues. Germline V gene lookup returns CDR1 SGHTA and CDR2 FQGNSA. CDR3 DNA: TGTGCCAGCAGCTGGACTAGCGGGCTGGCCGGGGAGCTGTTTTTT. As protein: CASSWTSGLAGELFF.

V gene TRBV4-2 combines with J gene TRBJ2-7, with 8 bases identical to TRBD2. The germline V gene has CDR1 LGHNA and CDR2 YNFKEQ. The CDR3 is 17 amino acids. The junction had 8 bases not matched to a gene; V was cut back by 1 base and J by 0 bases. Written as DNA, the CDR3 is TGTGCCAGCAGCCAAGGGGACTTAGCGGGGCCCTCCTACGAGCAGTACTTC. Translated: CASSQGDLAGPSYEQYF.

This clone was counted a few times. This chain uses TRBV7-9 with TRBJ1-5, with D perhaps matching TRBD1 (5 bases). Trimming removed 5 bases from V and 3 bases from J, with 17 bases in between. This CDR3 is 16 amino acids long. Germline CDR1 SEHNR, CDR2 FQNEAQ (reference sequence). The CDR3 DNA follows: TGTGCCAGCAGCCCGAGTCGGGGACTTATCAATCAGCCCCAGCATTTT. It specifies CASSPSRGLINQPQHF.

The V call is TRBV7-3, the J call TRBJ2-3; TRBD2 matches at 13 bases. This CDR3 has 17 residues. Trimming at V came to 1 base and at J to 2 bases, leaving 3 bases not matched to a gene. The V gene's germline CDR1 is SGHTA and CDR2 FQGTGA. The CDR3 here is CASSLRLAGGNTDTQYF. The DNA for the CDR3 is TGTGCCAGCAGCTTAAGACTAGCGGGGGGAAACACAGATACGCAGTATTTT.

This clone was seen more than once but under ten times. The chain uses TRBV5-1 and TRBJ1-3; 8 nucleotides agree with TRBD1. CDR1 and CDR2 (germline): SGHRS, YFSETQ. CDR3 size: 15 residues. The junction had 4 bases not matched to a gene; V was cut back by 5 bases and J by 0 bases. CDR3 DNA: TGCGCCAGCAGATGGGACAGGAGCTCTGGAAACACCATATATTTT. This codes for CASRWDRSSGNTIYF. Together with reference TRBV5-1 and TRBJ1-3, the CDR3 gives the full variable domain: KAGVTQTPRYLIKTRGQQVTLSCSPISGHRSVSWYQQTPGQGLQFLFEYFSETQRNKGNFPGRFSGRQFSNSRSEMNVSTLELGDSALYLCASRWDRSSGNTIYFGEGSWLTVV.

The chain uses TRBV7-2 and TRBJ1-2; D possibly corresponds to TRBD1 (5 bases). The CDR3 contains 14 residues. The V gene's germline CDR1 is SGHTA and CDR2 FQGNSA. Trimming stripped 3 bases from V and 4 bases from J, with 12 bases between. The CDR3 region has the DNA TGTGCCAGCAGCTTGCCGGGCGGGGGCTATGGCTACACCTTC. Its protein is CASSLPGGGYGYTF. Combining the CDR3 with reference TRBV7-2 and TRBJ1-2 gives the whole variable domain GAGVSQSPSNKVTEKGKDVELRCDPISGHTALYWYRQSLGQGLEFLIYFQGNSAPDKSGLPSDRFSAERTGGSVSTLTIQRTQQEDSAVYLCASSLPGGGYGYTFGSGTRLTVV.

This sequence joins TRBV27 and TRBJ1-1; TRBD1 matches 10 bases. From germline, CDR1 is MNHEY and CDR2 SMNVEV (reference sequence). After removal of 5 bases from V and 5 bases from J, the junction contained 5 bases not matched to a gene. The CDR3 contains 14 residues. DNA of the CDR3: TGTGCCAGCAGTCTGACAGGGGGCTGGACTGAAGCTTTCTTT. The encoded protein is CASSLTGGWTEAFF.

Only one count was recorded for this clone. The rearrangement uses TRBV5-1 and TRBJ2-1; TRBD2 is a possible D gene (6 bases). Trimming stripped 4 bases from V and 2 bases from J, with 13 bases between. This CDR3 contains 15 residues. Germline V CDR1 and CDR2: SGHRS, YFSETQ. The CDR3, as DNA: TGCGCCAGCAGCGCCCGAACTAGCCCCTACAATGAGCAGTTCTTC. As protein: CASSARTSPYNEQFF.

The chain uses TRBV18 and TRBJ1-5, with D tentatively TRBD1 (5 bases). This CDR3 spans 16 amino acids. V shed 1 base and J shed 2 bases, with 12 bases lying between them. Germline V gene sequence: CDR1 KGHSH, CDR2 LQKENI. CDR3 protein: CASSPRQLIGNQPQHF. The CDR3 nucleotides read TGTGCCAGCTCACCACGACAGTTAATAGGCAATCAGCCCCAGCATTTT.

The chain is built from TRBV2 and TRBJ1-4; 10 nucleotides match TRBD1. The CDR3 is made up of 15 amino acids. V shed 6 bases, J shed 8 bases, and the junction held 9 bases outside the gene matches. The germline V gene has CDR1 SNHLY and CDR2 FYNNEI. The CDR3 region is CASSDGQGVGEKLFF. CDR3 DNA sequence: TGTGCCAGCAGCGATGGACAGGGGGTTGGCGAAAAACTGTTTTTT.

The CDR3 DNA reads TGTGCCAGCAGCTTACGCTACGAGCAGTACTTC. The encoded protein is CASSLRYEQYF. This chain joins TRBV7-2 and TRBJ2-5; no clear D gene. Judging by the DNA end, TRBJ2-7 fits better; the J call may be wrong. Germline assignment: CDR1 SGHTA and CDR2 FQGNSA. This CDR3 has 11 residues.

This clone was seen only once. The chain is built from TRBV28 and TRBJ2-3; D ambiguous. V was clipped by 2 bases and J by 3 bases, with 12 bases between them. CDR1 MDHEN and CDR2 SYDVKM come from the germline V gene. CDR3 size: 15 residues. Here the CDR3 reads CASSLSSLGTDTQYF. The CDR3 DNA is TGTGCCAGCAGTTTAAGCAGCCTCGGGACAGATACGCAGTATTTT.

CDR3 nucleotide sequence: TGTGCCAGCAGTCACGACAGGGGGCGCCTCTATGGCTACACCTTC. Translation: CASSHDRGRLYGYTF. V usage is TRBV6-5 and J usage is TRBJ1-2; TRBD1 matches at 10 bases. Per germline, CDR1 MNHEY and CDR2 SVGAGI. V dropped 5 bases and J dropped 4; count of bases not matched to a gene: 7. The CDR3 consists of 15 residues.

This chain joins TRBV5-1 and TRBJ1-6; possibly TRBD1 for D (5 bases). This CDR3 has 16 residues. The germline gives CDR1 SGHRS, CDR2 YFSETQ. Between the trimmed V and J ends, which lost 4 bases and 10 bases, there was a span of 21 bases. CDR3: CASSPREGTGKSPLHF. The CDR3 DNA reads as TGCGCCAGCAGCCCCCGGGAGGGCACAGGCAAATCACCCCTCCACTTT. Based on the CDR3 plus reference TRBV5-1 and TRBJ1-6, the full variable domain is KAGVTQTPRYLIKTRGQQVTLSCSPISGHRSVSWYQQTPGQGLQFLFEYFSETQRNKGNFPGRFSGRQFSNSRSEMNVSTLELGDSALYLCASSPREGTGKSPLHFGNGTRLTVT.

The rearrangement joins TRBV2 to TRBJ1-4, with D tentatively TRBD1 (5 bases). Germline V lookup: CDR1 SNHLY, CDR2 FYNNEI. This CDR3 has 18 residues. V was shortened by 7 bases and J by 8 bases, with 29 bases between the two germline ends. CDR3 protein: CASKGLGSEGTRREKLFF. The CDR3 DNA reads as TGTGCCAGCAAAGGTCTTGGCTCTGAGGGGACTCGAAGAGAAAAACTGTTTTTT.